This T cell receptor beta chain was recovered during a study of regulatory T cells in long-lasting Graves disease. The time point here: persistent/refractory GD, antithyroid drugs over 5 years with positive TRAb. Researchers made the TCR library from RNA that was extracted from PBMCs. Sequencing libraries for TCR beta were prepared with iRepertoire HTBI primers and Arm-PCR of CDR3 regions. Methods used by the authors: The identification of approximately 62 TRBV and around 15 TRBJ segments was made across samples. TCRdb reanalysed the multiplex PCR reads using MiXCR and keeps one entry per CDR3 protein. The V and J calls and clone size are TCRdb's, not the authors'. The sample lists around 460,000 distinct CDR3 sequences; about 20% were seen once. The material sequenced was peripheral blood mononuclear cells (PBMCs), taken when the disease was refractory, from a patient treated with antithyroid drugs. The clonotype comes from a female donor with Graves disease.

The CDR3 sequence: CASSLETSTGMNTEAFF. For the CDR3, the DNA is TGCGCCAGCAGCTTGGAAACGTCGACGGGTATGAACACTGAAGCTTTCTTT. The chain carries TRBV5-1 and TRBJ1-1; no reliable D call. The V gene's germline CDR1 is SGHRS and CDR2 YFSETQ. There are 17 residues in the CDR3. The V end lost 0 bases, the J end lost 0 bases, and 15 bases lay between the germline ends.